This T cell receptor beta chain was observed in a study of cytotoxic CD8 clonotypes in ibrutinib-treated CLL. This clone was counted a few times. With 2 bases clipped from V and 4 bases from J, the junction kept 12 bases outside the gene matches. CDR1 MRHNA and CDR2 SNTAGT come from the germline V gene. CDR3 size: 18 residues. Generated by immunoSEQ multiplex PCR, the TCRdb table keeps only in-frame clones and is missing some. The repertoire includes 20,000 to 30,000 clones, 78% of them detected once, and roughly 8.1% sits in the top ten. The origin of this receptor is a human donor with chronic lymphocytic leukemia. The gene calls are TRBV6-4 and TRBJ2-3; 10 bases fit TRBD2. Source: PBMCs, taken before ibrutinib treatment. CDR3 residues: CASSDLGTSVSAADTQYF. The CDR3 bases are TGTGCCAGCAGTGACCTCGGGACTAGCGTATCTGCGGCAGATACGCAGTATTTT.